This TCR beta chain is drawn from a study of shared clonotypes between healthy human individuals (dated by TCRdb to 2018 to 2021). Concerning the study at large: A few men and two women, aged 18 to 49 years, made up the cohort. For each donor, three plates each were used for CD4 naive and CD4 memory, two plates were used for CD8 naive, and one plate was used for CD8 memory. The study deeply sequenced blood TCR repertoires of 5 or 6 healthy adults to estimate repertoire size and the extent of clonotype sharing between individuals. To increase sequencing depth and limit assay-specific biases, TCR repertoire library preparation and sequencing were carried out by different laboratories using diverse techniques. Per donor, leukapheresis produced somewhere between about 0.94 and 10 billion PBMCs. Here is what the overall study found, with its caveats: Naive subsets generally had larger estimated clonotype richness than memory subsets did. Because the study included only a small number of donors, the genetic and exposure-history diversity represented was limited. Rarefaction of sorted-subset datasets indicated incomplete sequencing despite the large sequencing depth. Clonotypes shared by all four sorted-subset donors showed higher generation probabilities than non-shared clonotypes. Pairwise subsampling indicated that sequencing depth was expected to affect the degree of clonotype sharing among donors. Sharing across several donors was observed for roughly 5.4% of naive CD4, 3% to 3.5% of naive CD8, over 2% of memory CD4, and about 0.4% of memory CD8 clonotypes. Sampling was restricted to blood, and TCR repertoires in tissues likely differ from the TCR repertoires found in blood.

Using the deep immunoSEQ assay, multiplex PCR amplified TCR CDR3 regions from genomic DNA. Extracted genomic DNA from each cell subset was distributed evenly across all wells of several immunoSEQ 96-well plates, and each plate was treated as a replicate. Each replicate PCR for sorted subsets received 200 ng genomic DNA, equal to 30,000 or so T cell genomes. Purified libraries were quantified with a Qubit 3.0 fluorometer, sized on a Bioanalyzer 2100, and re-quantified with the KAPA Library Quantification kit. Each immunoSEQ 96-well plate was sequenced on its own single-read 150-cycle Illumina NextSeq 550 flow cell. For the original study's pipeline: Because the immunoSEQ output included only junctional sequences and no quality scores, the filtering could not be the same as the filtering used for full-length reads. To assign V/J genes and CDR3, sequences were annotated against IMGT germline references using PyIR, a Python wrapper for IgBLAST v1.9. Any read was removed if the V/J assignment was weak (E-value above 1e-6), the CDR3 was missing, or the read contained stop codons, out-of-frame junctions, or ambiguous translated residues. V3J clonotypes were defined by identical inferred V gene, J gene, and CDR3 amino acid sequence. Percentage overlap between repertoires was calculated by dividing the number of shared unique clonotypes by the size of the smaller repertoire. Richness of each repertoire was evaluated using RTK rarefaction, the Chao1 estimator, and Recon v2.1 estimates of unobserved clonotypes. For all TCRbeta clonotypes obtained by the gDNA method from a few donors, generation probabilities were computed with OLGA. Held by TCRdb, this immuneACCESS table contains in-frame sequences only and omits some clones. Under half of the omission traces to an unresolved V gene where checked; the cause of the rest is unknown. The DNA gave D and trimming, while V, J and clone size come from that table. The sample profile shows 2 million to 2.5 million clones; 85% to 95% of them were found once. 0.39% of the sample comes from the top ten.

The donors were healthy, HIV-negative adults who had no recently reported acute infections or vaccinations. Every donor was a Caucasian adult residing in Nashville, Tennessee, USA. CD4+ T cells were enriched by magnetic negative selection; naive cells were then positively selected on CD45RA, and the negative fraction formed the memory subset. Blood was obtained by leukapheresis, after which PBMCs were separated by Ficoll-Histopaque density gradient centrifugation and cryopreserved in liquid nitrogen vapor phase. Analytical flow cytometry was used to check the purity and quantity of every magnetically sorted T cell population. Each sorted fraction had its genomic DNA isolated and then quantified by UV absorbance on a Nanodrop 2000c. V lost 9 bases and J lost 1 base; the stretch between them is 10 bases long. CDR1 and CDR2 are drawn from the germline V gene: WSHSY, SAAADI. From its cysteine to its phenylalanine, the CDR3 spans 12 amino acids. This entry keeps only the CDR3 DNA: 36 bases, framed from base 1.

With regard to this clone: The antigen this receptor binds is unknown. Per-base qualities were not stored, and no clone one base away is much larger.

The sample comprised naive CD4+ T cells from PBMCs. Taken with the paper, the label for cell subset or site translates to: CD45RA+ positively selected. This receptor was taken from a man between 18 and 29 years old in good health. Some clones in this sample may be carry-over from other donors' samples. In this chain, TRBV10-2 is recombined with TRBJ2-7, with TRBD2 tentatively as D gene (5 bases match). The CDR3 corresponds to CARTRDSYEQYF. The nucleotides are TGCGCCAGAACGAGGGATTCCTACGAGCAGTACTTC.